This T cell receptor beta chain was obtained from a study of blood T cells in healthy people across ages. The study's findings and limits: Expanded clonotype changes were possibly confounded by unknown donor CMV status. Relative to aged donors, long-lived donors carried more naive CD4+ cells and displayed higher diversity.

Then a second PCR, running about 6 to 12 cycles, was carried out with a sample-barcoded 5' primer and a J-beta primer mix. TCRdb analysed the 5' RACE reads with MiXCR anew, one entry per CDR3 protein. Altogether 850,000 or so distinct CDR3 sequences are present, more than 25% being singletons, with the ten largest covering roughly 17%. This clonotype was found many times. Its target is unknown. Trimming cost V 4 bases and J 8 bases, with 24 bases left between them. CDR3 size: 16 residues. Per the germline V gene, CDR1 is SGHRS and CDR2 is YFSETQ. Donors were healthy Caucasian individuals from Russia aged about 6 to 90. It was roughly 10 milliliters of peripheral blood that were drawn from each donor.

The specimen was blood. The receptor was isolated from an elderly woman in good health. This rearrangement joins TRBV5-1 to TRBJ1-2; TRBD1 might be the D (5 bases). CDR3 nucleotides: TGCGCCAGCAGCCCCGGCGGGCAGGGCCTGGCCCGCGGCTACACCTTC. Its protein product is CASSPGGQGLARGYTF. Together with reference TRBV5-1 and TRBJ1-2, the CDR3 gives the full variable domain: KAGVTQTPRYLIKTRGQQVTLSCSPISGHRSVSWYQQTPGQGLQFLFEYFSETQRNKGNFPGRFSGRQFSNSRSEMNVSTLELGDSALYLCASSPGGQGLARGYTFGSGTRLTVV.